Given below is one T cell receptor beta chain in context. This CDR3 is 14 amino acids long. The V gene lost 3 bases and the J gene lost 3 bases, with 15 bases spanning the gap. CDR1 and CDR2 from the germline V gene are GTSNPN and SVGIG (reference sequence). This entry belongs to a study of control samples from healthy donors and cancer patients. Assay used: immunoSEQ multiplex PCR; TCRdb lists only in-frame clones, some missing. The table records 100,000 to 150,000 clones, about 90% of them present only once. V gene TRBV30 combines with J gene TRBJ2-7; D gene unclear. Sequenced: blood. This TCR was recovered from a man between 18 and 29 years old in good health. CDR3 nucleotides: TGTGCCTGGAGGGCCCGAGCTCCCCGCTACGAGCAGTACTTC. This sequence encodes CAWRARAPRYEQYF.